Listed here is a single T cell receptor (beta chain). What antigen it recognizes has not been identified. Base-call qualities are not available, and no considerably larger clone is one nucleotide away. These data originate in a study of cytomegalovirus exposure and HLA in healthy donors (dated by TCRdb to the late 2010s). For the study in its entirety: According to a later analysis, the approximately 130 validation repertoires were produced on the same platform as the 680 or so repertoires of the first cohort. The study aimed to test whether signatures of past pathogen exposure could be identified by cataloging public T cell receptors. High-throughput TCR immunosequencing, statistical association of individual TCRs with disease status, and machine learning were combined to predict cytomegalovirus infection status. Along with the approximately 620-subject first cohort, a separate validation cohort of around 110 different subjects was used. The paper's findings and limits, for the study overall: The authors suggested that the approach could potentially be extended to other disease states and immunological phenotypes. A later analysis had no HLA typing for the validation cohort, so co-occurrence there was scored across all 120 repertoires. The classifier was reported to diagnose cytomegalovirus status with high specificity and sensitivity in both the original cohort and the validation cohort. A few of the identified cytomegalovirus-associated TCR beta chains were confirmed in vitro to be specific for cytomegalovirus antigens. Across donors, most TCR sequences were observed very rarely, whereas some public TCRs were present in many individuals. Of the cluster scores, about 94% were above 0 in a later analysis, which found that TCRs clustered in the first cohort also tended to co-occur in the 95 to 150 validation repertoires. In the study, about 150 TCR beta chains were listed as associated with cytomegalovirus.

The donors were included in the validation cohort of some 120 subjects, a group kept apart from the approximately 700-subject first cohort. The library was prepared using the immunoSEQ multiplex PCR assay. The published analysis was carried out like this. A statistical classification framework was built for diagnosing cytomegalovirus status from the catalog of TCR beta chain sequences. Here the immuneACCESS table is served through TCRdb, limited to in-frame sequences with V and J called. Missing clones are a known gap in these copies; in checked studies unresolved V genes cover under half, and the rest lacks a known reason. V and J calls and clone size are as listed in that table; D and trimming were resolved from the DNA. Present in this sample are about 170,000 clones, around 87% of which were seen just once. Of the sample, about 1.5% is held by the ten largest clones. This TCR was sampled from a woman in her twenties or thirties in good health and CMV-seronegative. Sequenced material: PBMCs.

The DNA reads TGTGCCAGCAGGGCCGCGGGGGGCTCTGGAAACACCATATATTTT. It translates as CASRAAGGSGNTIYF. This receptor chain uses TRBV6-5 and TRBJ1-3; matching of 5 bases hints at TRBD1 as the D gene. The V and J ends are trimmed by 6 bases and 0 bases, leaving 12 bases between them. The germline V gene specifies MNHEY as CDR1 and SVGAGI as CDR2. From the cysteine up to the phenylalanine, the CDR3 has a length of 15 residues. The read is trimmed to its CDR3 DNA, 45 bases read in frame from base 1.